This is a list of T cell receptor beta chains from one sample in a study of shared clonotypes between healthy human individuals. Repertoires were generated with immunoSEQ multiplex PCR, while TCRdb's copy carries only in-frame clones and drops some. The sample has under 2,500,000 clones, approximately 94% seen once. Source material: naive CD4+ T cells sorted from blood. The source is a man aged 18 to 30 in good health. The CDR3 runs from the conserved cysteine through the conserved F or W. The order of the fields is V gene, J gene, D gene, CDR3 protein, CDR3 DNA. D genes are given only for firm matches.

V: TRBV30
J: TRBJ2-5
D: -
CDR3: CAWSVQIWPQYF
DNA: TGTGCCTGGAGTGTACAGATTTGGCCCCAGTACTTC

V: TRBV11-2
J: TRBJ1-2
D: TRBD1
CDR3: CASSPGQGLPALYGYTF
DNA: TGTGCCAGCAGCCCGGGACAGGGACTTCCCGCGCTTTATGGCTACACCTTC

V: TRBV11-2
J: TRBJ1-2
D: -
CDR3: CASSEGMGVGYTF
DNA: TGTGCCAGCAGCGAGGGCATGGGGGTTGGCTACACCTTC

V: TRBV19
J: TRBJ1-2
D: -
CDR3: CASTVYGGSYGYTF
DNA: TGTGCCAGTACCGTTTATGGAGGATCGTATGGCTACACCTTC

V: TRBV7-8
J: TRBJ2-7
D: -
CDR3: CASSPQKYEQYF
DNA: TGTGCCAGCAGCCCCCAAAAGTACGAGCAGTACTTC

V: TRBV30
J: TRBJ1-1
D: -
CDR3: CAWSHGSTVWNSEAFF
DNA: TGTGCCTGGAGCCATGGGTCCACGGTTTGGAACTCGGAAGCTTTCTTT

V: TRBV9
J: TRBJ2-3
D: -
CDR3: CASSAETLTDTQYF
DNA: TGTGCCAGCAGCGCAGAGACACTCACAGATACGCAGTATTTT

V: TRBV7-7
J: TRBJ1-1
D: -
CDR3: CAGRRDSAAFF
DNA: TGTGCCGGGCGGCGGGATTCCGCGGCTTTCTTT

V: TRBV2
J: TRBJ2-7
D: TRBD2
CDR3: CASRGLAEGEQYF
DNA: TGTGCCAGCAGGGGACTAGCGGAGGGCGAGCAGTACTTC

V: TRBV19
J: TRBJ1-2
D: -
CDR3: CASSVRDGYGYTF
DNA: TGTGCCAGTAGTGTCCGGGATGGCTATGGCTACACCTTC

V: TRBV5-1
J: TRBJ2-5
D: TRBD2
CDR3: CASSTAGGGRETQYF
DNA: TGCGCCAGCAGTACCGCGGGAGGCGGGCGAGAGACCCAGTACTTC

V: TRBV10-3
J: TRBJ1-1
D: TRBD1
CDR3: CAISQTGANTEAFF
DNA: TGTGCCATCAGTCAGACAGGGGCGAACACTGAAGCTTTCTTT

V: TRBV7-2
J: TRBJ2-7
D: -
CDR3: CASSLGWAGLTYEQYF
DNA: TGTGCCAGCAGCTTAGGTTGGGCAGGGCTTACCTACGAGCAGTACTTC

V: TRBV6-6
J: TRBJ1-2
D: -
CDR3: CASRTTGGGYTF
DNA: TGTGCCAGCAGGACGACAGGAGGAGGCTACACCTTC

V: TRBV9
J: TRBJ2-2
D: -
CDR3: CASSVGVTGPDTGELFF
DNA: TGTGCCAGCAGCGTAGGCGTAACGGGGCCCGACACCGGGGAGCTGTTTTTT

V: TRBV2
J: TRBJ1-1
D: -
CDR3: CASRGGGSFTEAFF
DNA: TGTGCCAGCAGGGGAGGAGGGAGCTTCACTGAAGCTTTCTTT

V: TRBV10-1
J: TRBJ2-2
D: -
CDR3: CASRGGSNTGELFF
DNA: TGCGCCAGCCGAGGGGGATCGAACACCGGGGAGCTGTTTTTT

V: TRBV19
J: TRBJ2-2
D: TRBD1
CDR3: CASSNGQGSTGELFF
DNA: TGTGCCAGTAGTAACGGACAGGGGAGCACCGGGGAGCTGTTTTTT

V: TRBV30
J: TRBJ1-2
D: -
CDR3: CAFFQTEYGYTF
DNA: TGTGCCTTTTTTCAGACAGAGTATGGCTACACCTTC

V: TRBV5-4
J: TRBJ2-1
D: -
CDR3: CASSLGAGLSEQFF
DNA: TGTGCCAGCAGCTTGGGGGCTGGACTTTCTGAGCAGTTCTTC

V: TRBV13
J: TRBJ1-2
D: -
CDR3: CASSLWDGYTF
DNA: TGTGCCAGCAGCTTATGGGATGGCTACACCTTC

V: TRBV7-2
J: TRBJ2-5
D: TRBD2
CDR3: CASSFLGSGGFDQETQYF
DNA: TGTGCCAGCAGCTTTCTGGGTAGCGGGGGGTTTGACCAAGAGACCCAGTACTTC

V: TRBV2
J: TRBJ2-7
D: -
CDR3: CASSIGRNHYEQYF
DNA: TGTGCCAGCAGCATCGGACGGAACCACTACGAGCAGTACTTC

V: TRBV7-2
J: TRBJ2-2
D: -
CDR3: CASSLGLGNTGELFF
DNA: TGTGCCAGCAGCTTAGGACTAGGGAACACCGGGGAGCTGTTTTTT

V: TRBV9
J: TRBJ1-1
D: -
CDR3: CASSTQITRTLGAFF
DNA: TGTGCCAGCAGCACACAAATAACGAGGACACTGGGAGCTTTCTTT

V: TRBV7-2
J: TRBJ2-5
D: TRBD1
CDR3: CASSPRGTRGETQYF
DNA: TGTGCCAGCAGCCCCAGGGGGACAAGGGGGGAGACCCAGTACTTC

V: TRBV7-9
J: TRBJ2-3
D: -
CDR3: CASEDRAADTQYF
DNA: TGTGCCAGCGAGGATAGGGCCGCAGATACGCAGTATTTT

V: TRBV6-5
J: TRBJ2-7
D: TRBD2
CDR3: CASSYETSGSYEQYF
DNA: TGTGCCAGCAGTTACGAGACTAGCGGCTCCTACGAGCAGTACTTC

V: TRBV25-1
J: TRBJ2-3
D: -
CDR3: CASSDPPGSSSADTQYF
DNA: TGTGCCAGCAGCGACCCGCCCGGGTCGTCCTCCGCAGATACGCAGTATTTT

V: TRBV12-5
J: TRBJ2-7
D: -
CDR3: CASGPWAGLSEQYF
DNA: TGTGCTAGTGGTCCCTGGGCAGGGCTAAGTGAGCAGTACTTC